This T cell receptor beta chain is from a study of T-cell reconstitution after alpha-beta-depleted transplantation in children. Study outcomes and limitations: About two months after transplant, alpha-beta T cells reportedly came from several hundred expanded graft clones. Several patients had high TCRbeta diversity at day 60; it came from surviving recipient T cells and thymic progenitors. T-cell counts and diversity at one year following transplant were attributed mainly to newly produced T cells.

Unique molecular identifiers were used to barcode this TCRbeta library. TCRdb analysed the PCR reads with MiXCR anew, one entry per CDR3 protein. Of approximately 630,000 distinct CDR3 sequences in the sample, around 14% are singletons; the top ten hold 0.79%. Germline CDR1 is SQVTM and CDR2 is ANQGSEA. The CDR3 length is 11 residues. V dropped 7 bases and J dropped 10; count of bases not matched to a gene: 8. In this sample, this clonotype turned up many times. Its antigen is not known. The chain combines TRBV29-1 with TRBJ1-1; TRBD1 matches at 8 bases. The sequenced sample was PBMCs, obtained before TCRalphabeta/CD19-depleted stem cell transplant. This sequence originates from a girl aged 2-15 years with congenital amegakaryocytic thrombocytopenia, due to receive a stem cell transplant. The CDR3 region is CSAETGDIAFF. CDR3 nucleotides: TGCAGCGCGGAGACAGGGGACATAGCTTTCTTT.